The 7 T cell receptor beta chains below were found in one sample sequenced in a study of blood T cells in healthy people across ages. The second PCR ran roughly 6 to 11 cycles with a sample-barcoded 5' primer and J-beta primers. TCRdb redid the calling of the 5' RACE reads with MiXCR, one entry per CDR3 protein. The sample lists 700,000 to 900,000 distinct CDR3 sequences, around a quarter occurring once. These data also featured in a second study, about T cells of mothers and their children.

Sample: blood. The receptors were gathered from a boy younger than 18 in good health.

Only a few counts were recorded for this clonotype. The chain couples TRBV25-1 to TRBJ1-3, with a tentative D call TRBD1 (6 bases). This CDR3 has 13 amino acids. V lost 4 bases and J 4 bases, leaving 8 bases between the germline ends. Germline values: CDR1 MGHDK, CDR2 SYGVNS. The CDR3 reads CASSAGGGNTIYF. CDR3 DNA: TGTGCCAGCAGTGCCGGGGGCGGAAACACCATATATTTT.

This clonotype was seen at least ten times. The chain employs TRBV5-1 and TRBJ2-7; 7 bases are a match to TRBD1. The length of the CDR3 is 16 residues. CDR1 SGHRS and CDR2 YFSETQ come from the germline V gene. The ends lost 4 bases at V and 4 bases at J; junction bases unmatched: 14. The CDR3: CASSPYSETGSYEQYF. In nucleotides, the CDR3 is TGCGCCAGCAGCCCCTACTCAGAGACAGGGTCGTACGAGCAGTACTTC.

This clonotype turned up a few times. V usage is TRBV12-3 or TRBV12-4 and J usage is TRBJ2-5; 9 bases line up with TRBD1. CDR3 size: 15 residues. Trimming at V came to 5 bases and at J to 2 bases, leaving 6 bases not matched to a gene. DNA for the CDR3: TGTGCCAGCAGTACCCCGGGACAGGGACAAGAGACCCAGTACTTC. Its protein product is CASSTPGQGQETQYF.

The CDR3 loop reads CASSFWGGNSPLHF. The DNA of the CDR3 is TGTGCCAGCAGTTTTTGGGGCGGGAATTCACCCCTCCACTTT. The chain combines TRBV27 with TRBJ1-6; a possible D gene is TRBD1 (5 bases). Germline CDR1 is MNHEY and CDR2 is SMNVEV (reference sequence). V dropped 3 bases and J dropped 7 bases, with 10 bases sitting between them. The CDR3 totals 14 residues.

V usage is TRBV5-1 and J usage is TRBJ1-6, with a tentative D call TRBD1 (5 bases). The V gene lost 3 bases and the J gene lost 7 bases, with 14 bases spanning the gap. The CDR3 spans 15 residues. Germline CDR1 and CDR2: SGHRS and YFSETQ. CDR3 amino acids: CASSSAGLKNSPLHF. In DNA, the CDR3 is TGCGCCAGCAGCTCCGCGGGACTTAAGAATTCACCCCTCCACTTT.

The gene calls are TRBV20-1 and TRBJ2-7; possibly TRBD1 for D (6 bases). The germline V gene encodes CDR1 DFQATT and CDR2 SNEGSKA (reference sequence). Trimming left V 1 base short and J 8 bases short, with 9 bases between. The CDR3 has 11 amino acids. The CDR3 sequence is CSARVGAKQYF. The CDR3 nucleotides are TGCAGTGCTAGAGTGGGGGCGAAGCAGTACTTC.

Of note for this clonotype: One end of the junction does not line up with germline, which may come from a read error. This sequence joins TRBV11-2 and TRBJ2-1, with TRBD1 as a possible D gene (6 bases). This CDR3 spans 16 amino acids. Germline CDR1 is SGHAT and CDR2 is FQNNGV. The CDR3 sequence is CAGSSNRGTGYNEQFF. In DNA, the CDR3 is TGTGCCGGCAGCTCAAACCGGGGTACAGGGTACAATGAGCAGTTCTTC.